What follows describes a single T cell receptor (beta chain). Its specificity is not known. The data originate from a study of beta chain features in type 1 diabetes. Cell sorting via CD45RO/CCR7/CD25/CD127/CD95/CD27 was performed to obtain CD4+ naive, central memory, regulatory and stem cell-like memory cells. Sorted populations were all over 98% pure. Trimming at V came to 0 bases and at J to 5 bases, leaving 1 base not matched to a gene. Germline V CDR1 and CDR2: SGHTA, FQGNSA. The length of the CDR3 is 16 residues. Study findings and constraints: cDNA-based reads could over-represent cells with high TCR expression. For type 1 diabetes patients, VDJ junctions showed fewer insertions and more deletions.

The entirety of the isolated RNA underwent reverse transcription, so expressed TCRB transcripts were sequenced. Assay: immunoSEQ multiplex PCR; the TCRdb copy retains only in-frame clones and omits some. This sample yields over 700,000 clones, of which roughly a sixth are seen a single time; 0.02% to 0.03% belongs to the top ten. Specimen: naive CD4+ T cells from blood. This receptor was identified in a woman between 18 and 29 years old in good health. This sequence joins TRBV7-2 and TRBJ2-3; 14 bases align to TRBD2. CDR3 residues: CASSLAGTSGRDTQYF. CDR3 DNA: TGTGCCAGCAGCTTAGCCGGGACTAGCGGGAGAGATACGCAGTATTTT. Together with reference TRBV7-2 and TRBJ2-3, the CDR3 gives the full variable domain: GAGVSQSPSNKVTEKGKDVELRCDPISGHTALYWYRQSLGQGLEFLIYFQGNSAPDKSGLPSDRFSAERTGGSVSTLTIQRTQQEDSAVYLCASSLAGTSGRDTQYFGPGTRLTVL.